This passage covers 8 T cell receptor beta chains from one sample sequenced in a study of blood T cell repertoires in COVID-19. Measured with immunoSEQ multiplex PCR; TCRdb has only the in-frame clones, and not every one. The sample lists approximately 140,000 clones; around 84% were seen once. The sequenced sample was peripheral blood. Receptor source: a man between 65 and 80 years old with acute or convalescent COVID-19.

The chain links TRBV7-9 to TRBJ2-5; 8 bases match TRBD1. The V gene end was trimmed by 4 bases and the J gene end by 2 bases; junction bases not matched to a gene: 3. This CDR3 spans 14 amino acids. Germline values: CDR1 SEHNR, CDR2 FQNEAQ (reference sequence). The CDR3 bases are TGTGCCAGCAGCTATGGACAGGGACAAGAGACCCAGTACTTC. Translated, it gives CASSYGQGQETQYF.

The rearrangement links TRBV10-3 to TRBJ1-2, with 9 positions matching TRBD1. After removal of 4 bases from V and 8 bases from J, the junction contained 8 bases not matched to a gene. The V gene's germline CDR1 is ENHRY and CDR2 SYGVKD. CDR3 size: 14 residues. CDR3 residues: CAISVTGQGGGYTF. DNA of the CDR3: TGTGCCATCAGTGTAACGGGACAGGGCGGGGGCTACACCTTC.

This clone was detected only a few times. The chain uses TRBV6-1 and TRBJ1-6; 7 bases fit TRBD1. V trimming: 2 bases; J trimming: 5 bases; junction bases outside the gene matches: 6. The CDR3 extends over 16 amino acids. The germline gives CDR1 MNHNS, CDR2 SASEGT. The CDR3 is CASSEIRGRNNSPLHF. CDR3 nucleotide sequence: TGTGCCAGCAGTGAAATAAGGGGGCGGAATAATTCACCCCTCCACTTT.

The rearrangement joins TRBV6-5 to TRBJ2-7; tentative D call: TRBD2 (6 bases). The V end was cut by 8 bases, the J end by 1 base, with 18 bases between. Germline CDR1 and CDR2: MNHEY and SVGAGI. This CDR3 is 15 amino acids long. Here the CDR3 DNA reads TGTGCCAGCCGCATGGGGGGAGGCTTATCCTACGAGCAGTACTTC. It yields the protein CASRMGGGLSYEQYF.

The chain carries TRBV19 and TRBJ1-5; tentative D call: TRBD1 (5 bases). The CDR3 has 15 residues. Between the trimmed V and J ends, which lost 4 bases and 7 bases, there was a span of 17 bases. Germline loops: CDR1 LNHDA, CDR2 SQIVND (reference sequence). The CDR3 coding sequence is TGTGCCAGTAGTACCCCCAGGCAGGGTGACCAGCCCCAGCATTTT. It is translated as CASSTPRQGDQPQHF.

The J gene is TRBJ2-2, the V gene TRBV7-3; possibly TRBD2 for D (5 bases). The germline V gene encodes CDR1 SGHTA and CDR2 FQGTGA. This CDR3 comprises 15 residues. V lost 5 bases, J lost 0 bases, and 10 bases lay in between. CDR3 DNA: TGTGCCAGCAGCATAGACTATTCGAACACCGGGGAGCTGTTTTTT. It translates to CASSIDYSNTGELFF.

This chain connects TRBV11-2 to TRBJ2-5; 7 bases map to TRBD1. CDR1 is SGHAT and CDR2 is FQNNGV in the germline V gene. Unmatched junction bases numbered 13, after V lost 4 bases and J lost 8 bases. The CDR3 contains 15 residues. The CDR3 loop is CASSSTGTAQGTQYF. DNA of the CDR3: TGTGCCAGCAGCTCGACCGGGACAGCACAAGGAACCCAGTACTTC.

This sequence joins TRBV4-2 and TRBJ2-7; 10 bases are shared with TRBD2. The CDR3 has 14 amino acids. In germline, CDR1 is LGHNA, CDR2 YNFKEQ. V was pared by 5 bases and J by 3 bases, with 4 bases of the junction left unmatched. The CDR3 reads CASSSGLANYEQYF. The DNA of the CDR3 is TGTGCCAGCAGCTCGGGACTAGCGAACTACGAGCAGTACTTC.